Listed below are T cell receptor beta chains from one sample, sequenced in a study of cytomegalovirus exposure and HLA in healthy donors. TCRdb's copy holds only in-frame clones and misses some; the assay was immunoSEQ multiplex PCR. This sample has 200,000 to 300,000 clones; roughly 86% occur once, and the top ten carry roughly 2%. Sequencing was done on a sample of PBMCs. The receptors come from a woman aged 40 to 49 in good health and CMV-seropositive. Each CDR3 is given with its conserved first and last residue. Not every row has a clone size; where given, it reads once, few, many or a size class.

v_gene: TRBV5-5; j_gene: TRBJ1-5; abundance: -; CDR3aa: CASSLAGGASNQPQHF
v_gene: TRBV4-3; j_gene: TRBJ1-5; abundance: -; CDR3aa: CASSPGTGEQPQHF
v_gene: TRBV4-3; j_gene: TRBJ1-1; abundance: once; CDR3aa: CASSQARTGVHTEAFF
v_gene: TRBV30; j_gene: TRBJ2-5; abundance: -; CDR3aa: CAWTGRETQYF
v_gene: TRBV7-9; j_gene: TRBJ1-2; abundance: -; CDR3aa: CSSSLSQQGTKSSYTF
v_gene: TRBV29-1; j_gene: TRBJ2-1; abundance: -; CDR3aa: CSVVGQGASNEQFF
v_gene: TRBV19; j_gene: TRBJ1-4; abundance: -; CDR3aa: CASSNSLTNEKLFF
v_gene: TRBV6-6; j_gene: TRBJ2-3; abundance: once; CDR3aa: CASSYSATSSTDTQYF
v_gene: TRBV11-2; j_gene: TRBJ2-1; abundance: -; CDR3aa: CASSRTGTSGKSSYNEQFF
v_gene: TRBV11-3; j_gene: TRBJ2-7; abundance: -; CDR3aa: CASSLGTGLYEQYF
v_gene: TRBV27; j_gene: TRBJ2-1; abundance: -; CDR3aa: CASSLSRGGGNYNEQFF
v_gene: TRBV29-1; j_gene: TRBJ1-1; abundance: once; CDR3aa: CSVGQGRGGTEAFF
v_gene: TRBV5-4; j_gene: TRBJ2-1; abundance: -; CDR3aa: CASYNGPRTSGSSEQFF
v_gene: TRBV6-4; j_gene: TRBJ2-5; abundance: once; CDR3aa: CASGLQETQYF
v_gene: TRBV7-9; j_gene: TRBJ2-7; abundance: -; CDR3aa: CASSLGLGREGEQYF
v_gene: TRBV4-3; j_gene: -; abundance: -; CDR3aa: CASSQGSPPTYEQYF
v_gene: TRBV4-2; j_gene: TRBJ1-2; abundance: once; CDR3aa: CASSLSGGMTNYGYTF
v_gene: TRBV11-2; j_gene: TRBJ2-3; abundance: -; CDR3aa: CASSSGGGTDTQYF
v_gene: TRBV19; j_gene: TRBJ1-2; abundance: -; CDR3aa: CASSTFAGGYTF
v_gene: TRBV11-2; j_gene: TRBJ1-2; abundance: -; CDR3aa: CASSFSDSLGYTF
v_gene: TRBV27; j_gene: TRBJ1-2; abundance: -; CDR3aa: CASTPGGKVGYGYTF
v_gene: TRBV7-9; j_gene: TRBJ2-6; abundance: -; CDR3aa: CASSAGGSGANVLTF
v_gene: TRBV5-4; j_gene: TRBJ2-7; abundance: -; CDR3aa: CASSSGGTSVRGEQYF
v_gene: TRBV7-9; j_gene: TRBJ1-1; abundance: -; CDR3aa: CASEEMNTEAFF
v_gene: TRBV14; j_gene: TRBJ2-7; abundance: -; CDR3aa: CASSQGTSWAYEQYF
v_gene: TRBV2; j_gene: TRBJ2-3; abundance: -; CDR3aa: CASSRQGPDTQYF
v_gene: TRBV5-1; j_gene: TRBJ1-4; abundance: -; CDR3aa: CASSLVGVQDRGYGKLFF
v_gene: TRBV28; j_gene: TRBJ1-2; abundance: -; CDR3aa: CASRPTGGPYGYTF
v_gene: TRBV30; j_gene: TRBJ1-5; abundance: -; CDR3aa: CAWRADGGNQPQHF
v_gene: TRBV29-1; j_gene: TRBJ2-7; abundance: -; CDR3aa: CSVGFQRDAYEQYF
v_gene: TRBV19; j_gene: TRBJ1-3; abundance: -; CDR3aa: CASGVGGRWDTIYF
v_gene: TRBV7-9; j_gene: TRBJ1-4; abundance: -; CDR3aa: CASSLLGANEKLFF
v_gene: TRBV7-8; j_gene: TRBJ2-5; abundance: -; CDR3aa: CASSSPPGLAGRSDQYF
v_gene: TRBV18; j_gene: TRBJ1-3; abundance: -; CDR3aa: CASSPGQGSSGNTIYF
v_gene: TRBV6-6; j_gene: TRBJ2-3; abundance: -; CDR3aa: CASSNRDRGPDTQYF
v_gene: TRBV10-3; j_gene: TRBJ1-2; abundance: -; CDR3aa: CAISEGTGRTYGYTF
v_gene: TRBV2; j_gene: TRBJ1-6; abundance: -; CDR3aa: CASSASVDSPLHF
v_gene: TRBV9; j_gene: TRBJ1-1; abundance: -; CDR3aa: CASSPPGLQRGNTEAFF
v_gene: TRBV4-3; j_gene: TRBJ2-7; abundance: -; CDR3aa: CASSRLVSSGSYEQYF
v_gene: TRBV5-4; j_gene: TRBJ2-7; abundance: -; CDR3aa: CASSRGLEPYEQYF
v_gene: TRBV6-1; j_gene: TRBJ2-5; abundance: -; CDR3aa: CASSEDRGRETQYF
v_gene: TRBV4-1; j_gene: TRBJ2-5; abundance: -; CDR3aa: CASSQEGTSGSKGETQYF
v_gene: TRBV7-9; j_gene: TRBJ2-3; abundance: once; CDR3aa: CSSSLMGARVVDTQYF
v_gene: TRBV15; j_gene: TRBJ1-3; abundance: -; CDR3aa: CATSQGGSGNTIYF
v_gene: TRBV5-4; j_gene: TRBJ1-2; abundance: -; CDR3aa: CASSLGGTAYGYTF
v_gene: TRBV29-1; j_gene: TRBJ2-3; abundance: -; CDR3aa: CSALQGRTDTQYF
v_gene: TRBV25-1; j_gene: TRBJ2-1; abundance: -; CDR3aa: CASSDPSLGGRSNEQFF
v_gene: TRBV4-2; j_gene: TRBJ2-3; abundance: once; CDR3aa: CASSLTTGGPDTQYF
v_gene: TRBV28; j_gene: TRBJ1-5; abundance: -; CDR3aa: CASSLQTPGQNQPQHF
v_gene: TRBV5-4; j_gene: TRBJ2-2; abundance: -; CDR3aa: CASSSGLAENTGELFF
v_gene: TRBV30; j_gene: TRBJ2-3; abundance: -; CDR3aa: CAWSRRGGLNTQYF
v_gene: TRBV29-1; j_gene: TRBJ1-2; abundance: -; CDR3aa: CSVEDSRQGNYGYTF
v_gene: TRBV21-1; j_gene: TRBJ2-1; abundance: -; CDR3aa: CASRIVLAGRDEQFF
v_gene: TRBV29-1; j_gene: TRBJ2-3; abundance: -; CDR3aa: CSGGAGTGVTDTQYF
v_gene: TRBV27; j_gene: TRBJ1-1; abundance: -; CDR3aa: CASSLGADRGYTEAFF